This T cell receptor beta chain emerged from a study of CD8+CD57+ T cells in acquired aplastic anemia. Study-wide background: The study obtained an average of around 3.1 ug of DNA from sorted CD4+ and CD8+ cells. Study-wide results and limits: Common to patients and controls were 25 to 30 CD8+ CDR3 sequences. No significant patient-versus-control difference appeared in CD8+ Simpson's diversity.

The ends were cut back, 5 bases at V and 9 bases at J, with 11 bases in the middle. CDR1 is SGHTA and CDR2 is FQGNSA in the germline V gene. This CDR3 comprises 13 residues. An expansion of CD8+CD57+ cells by flow cytometry had been shown in patients chosen for sequencing. All participating patients were living with severe acquired aplastic anemia. CDR3 and TCR beta VDJ profiling relied on genomic DNA as the template. TCRdb independently ran MiXCR on the reads; one entry per CDR3 protein. Counted here are just over 200,000 distinct CDR3 sequences, less than 75% occurring once; the ten biggest clones make up roughly 50%. With regard to this clonotype: Its antigen remains unidentified.

The sample taken for sequencing was sorted CD4+, CD8+, or CD8+CD57+ T cells (not recorded which) from PBMCs. This TCR was recovered from a human donor with aplastic anemia. This rearrangement joins TRBV7-2 to TRBJ1-6; D gene ambiguous. The CDR3 here is CASSASEGSPLHF. CDR3 bases: TGTGCCAGCAGCGCATCGGAGGGTTCACCCCTCCACTTT.